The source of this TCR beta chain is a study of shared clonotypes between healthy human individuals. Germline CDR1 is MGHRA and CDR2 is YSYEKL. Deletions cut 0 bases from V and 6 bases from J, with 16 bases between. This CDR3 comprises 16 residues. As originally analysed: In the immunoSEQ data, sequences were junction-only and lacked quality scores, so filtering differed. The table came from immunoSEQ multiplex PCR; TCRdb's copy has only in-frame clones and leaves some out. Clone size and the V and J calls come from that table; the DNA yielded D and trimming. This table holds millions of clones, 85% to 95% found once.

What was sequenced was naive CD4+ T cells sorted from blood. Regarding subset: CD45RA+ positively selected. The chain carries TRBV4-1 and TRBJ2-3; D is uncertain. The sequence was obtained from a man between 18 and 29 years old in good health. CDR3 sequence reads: CASSQDLTPPDDTQYF. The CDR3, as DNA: TGCGCCAGCAGCCAAGATCTTACGCCACCAGACGATACGCAGTATTTT.